This T cell receptor (beta chain) was recorded in a study of cytomegalovirus exposure and HLA in healthy donors. Study-wide results and limits: Rare sequences made up most TCRs, while some public TCRs were found in many donors. According to a subsequent analysis, TCR clusters identified in the first cohort showed a tendency to co-occur across the approximately 120 validation repertoires.

V trimming: 7 bases; J trimming: 4 bases; junction bases outside the gene matches: 5. Per the germline V gene, CDR1 is GTSNPN and CDR2 is SVGIG (reference sequence). The CDR3 length is 13 residues. Profiled with immunoSEQ multiplex PCR; TCRdb holds only in-frame clones, not every one. The table lists more than 300,000 clones, roughly 90% of them singletons. Remarks on this clone: The antigen remains undetermined.

The chain links TRBV30 to TRBJ1-5; 9 nucleotides match TRBD1. The receptor was isolated from a young woman in good health and CMV-seronegative. Material: PBMCs. CDR3 coding DNA: TGTGCCTCCACAGGGGGCCTAAATCAGCCCCAGCATTTT. Protein product: CASTGGLNQPQHF.